This entry is about one T cell receptor (beta chain). What it binds is not known. The read finishes 3 residues shy of the CDR3 end, and the germline J gene is used to complete it. Unmatched junction bases numbered 13, after V lost 5 bases and J lost 6 bases. CDR3 length: 16 amino acids. Germline V gives CDR1 LNHDA, CDR2 SQIVND (reference sequence). Using immunoSEQ multiplex PCR, the repertoire was profiled, and TCRdb retains in-frame clones only, with some absent. This sample's table has about 32,000 clones. This record belongs to a study of T cells in women clearing cervical HPV infection. Background on the study: Donors had HPV16-related CIN3 or worse; 2 had invasive cancer. Cases' blood sampling followed lesion detection by median approximately 150 days (90 to 200). Study-wide results and caveats: Repertoire richness, not evenness, was significantly elevated in CIN3+ cases versus controls.

The TCR was taken from a woman aged 18 to 75 with a cervical HPV16 infection that either progressed to CIN3+ or cleared (not recorded which). The V and J genes are TRBV19 and TRBJ1-5; TRBD1 agrees at 7 bases. Sequencing used blood buffy coat. The CDR3 here is CASSETQGRGSQPQHF. The CDR3 DNA, read in part, is TGTGCCAGTAGTGAAACACAGGGGCGCGGTAGTCAGCCC.